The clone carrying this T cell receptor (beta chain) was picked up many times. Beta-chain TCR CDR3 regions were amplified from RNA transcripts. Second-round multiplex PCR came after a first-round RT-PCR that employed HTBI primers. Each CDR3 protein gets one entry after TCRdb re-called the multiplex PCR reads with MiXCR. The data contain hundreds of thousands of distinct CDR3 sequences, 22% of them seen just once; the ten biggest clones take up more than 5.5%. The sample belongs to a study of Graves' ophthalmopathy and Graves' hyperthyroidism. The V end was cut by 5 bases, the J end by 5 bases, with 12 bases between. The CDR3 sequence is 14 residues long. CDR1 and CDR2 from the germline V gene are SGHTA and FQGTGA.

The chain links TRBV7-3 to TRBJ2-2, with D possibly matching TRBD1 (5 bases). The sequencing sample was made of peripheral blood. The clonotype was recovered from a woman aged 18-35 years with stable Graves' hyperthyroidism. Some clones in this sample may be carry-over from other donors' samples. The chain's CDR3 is CASSPRAATGELFF. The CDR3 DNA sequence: TGTGCCAGCAGCCCCAGGGCCGCGACCGGGGAGCTGTTTTTT.